The source of this TCR beta chain is a study of blood T cell repertoires in COVID-19. Profiled with immunoSEQ multiplex PCR; TCRdb holds only in-frame clones, not every one. Of fewer than 250,000 clones detected, roughly nine tenths appear once; the ten largest clones hold 2% to 2.5%. This CDR3 has 15 amino acids. Germline V gene data show CDR1 as SGHRS and CDR2 as YFSETQ. The ends lost 5 bases at V and 0 bases at J; junction bases unmatched: 5. Input material: peripheral blood. The clonotype was recovered from a woman aged 45-59 years with acute or convalescent COVID-19. This rearrangement joins TRBV5-1 to TRBJ2-1; 7 bases fit TRBD1. The CDR3 region is CASSIDRASYNEQFF. The CDR3 DNA reads as TGCGCCAGCAGTATCGACAGGGCCTCCTACAATGAGCAGTTCTTC.